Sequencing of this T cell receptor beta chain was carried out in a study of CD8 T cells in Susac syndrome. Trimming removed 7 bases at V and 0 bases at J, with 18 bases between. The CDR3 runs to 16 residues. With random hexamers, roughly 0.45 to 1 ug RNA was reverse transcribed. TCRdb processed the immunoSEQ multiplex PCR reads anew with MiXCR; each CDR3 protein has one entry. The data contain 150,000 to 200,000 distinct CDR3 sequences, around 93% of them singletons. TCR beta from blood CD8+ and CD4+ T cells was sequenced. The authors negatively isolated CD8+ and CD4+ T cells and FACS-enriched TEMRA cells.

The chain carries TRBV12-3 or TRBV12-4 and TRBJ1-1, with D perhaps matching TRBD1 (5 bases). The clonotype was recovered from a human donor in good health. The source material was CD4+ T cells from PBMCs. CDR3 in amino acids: CASIGGRPWLNTEAFF. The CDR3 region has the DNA TGTGCCAGCATCGGGGGTCGGCCCTGGCTGAACACTGAAGCTTTCTTT.